What follows are 2 T cell receptor beta chains derived from one specimen sequenced in a study of cytomegalovirus exposure and HLA in healthy donors. PCR was performed using 60 Vbeta and 13 Jbeta primers. TCRdb keeps only in-frame clones here, not all; method: immunoSEQ multiplex PCR. Of approximately 150,000 clones in the sample, approximately 72% are singletons; the top ten hold approximately 2.3%. The sequencing sample was made of PBMCs. The origin of the receptors is a female donor in good health and CMV-seronegative.

V gene TRBV28 combines with J gene TRBJ2-1; 9 bases line up with TRBD1. This CDR3 comprises 15 residues. Germline V gene data show CDR1 as MDHEN and CDR2 as SYDVKM. The V and J ends lost 5 bases and 5 bases, in that order; junction bases with no gene match: 7. CDR3 DNA: TGTGCCAGCAGTGCCCCGGGACAGGGTAACAATGAGCAGTTCTTC. This gives the protein CASSAPGQGNNEQFF.

The chain employs TRBV6-5 and TRBJ2-2; D ambiguous. Trimming took off 6 bases at V and 2 bases at J, with 10 bases between the two ends. This CDR3 spans 14 amino acids. In germline, CDR1 is MNHEY, CDR2 SVGAGI. In DNA form, the CDR3 reads TGTGCCAGCAGCCGACTGAAAAACACCGGGGAGCTGTTTTTT. The encoded protein is CASSRLKNTGELFF.